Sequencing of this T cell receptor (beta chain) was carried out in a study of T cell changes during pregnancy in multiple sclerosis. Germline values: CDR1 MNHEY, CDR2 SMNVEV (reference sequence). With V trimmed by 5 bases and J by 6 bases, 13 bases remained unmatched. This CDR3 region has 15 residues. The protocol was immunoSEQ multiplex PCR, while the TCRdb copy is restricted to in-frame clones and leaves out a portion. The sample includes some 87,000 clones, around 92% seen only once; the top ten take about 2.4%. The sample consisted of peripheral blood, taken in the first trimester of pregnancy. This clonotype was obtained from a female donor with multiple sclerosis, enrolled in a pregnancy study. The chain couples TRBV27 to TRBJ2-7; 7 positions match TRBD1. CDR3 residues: CASSPSNRGMSEQYF. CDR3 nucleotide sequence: TGTGCCAGCAGTCCATCCAACAGGGGCATGAGCGAGCAGTACTTC.